This T cell receptor beta chain appears in the sequencing data of a study of blood T cell repertoires in COVID-19 (dated by TCRdb to the early 2020s). Some background on the complete study: The collaborator samples originated in the United States, Italy and Spain and spanned the acute and convalescent phases of COVID-19. The prospective study material was composed of cDNA or gDNA derived from T cells, B-cell-depleted T cells, or PBMCs. Deeply sampled blood TCRbeta repertoires from subjects exposed to, actively infected with, or recovered from COVID-19 were included in the dataset. The repertoires were released in a freely available public database intended as a resource for research on the immune response to SARS-CoV-2. The samples were drawn from the first 160 participants of the ongoing ImmuneRACE study and from about 1,200 subjects provided by 6 global collaborators. The sample metadata nearly always contained a de-identified subject ID, COVID-19 status, age in years and sex. Where available, HLA class I and class II types were taken from metadata supplied by the sample provider and were not determined by assay-based typing. General study outcomes and caveats: Clinical and demographic metadata were provided uncurated, with the amount varying by source and participant.

TCRbeta CDR3 regions were amplified from genomic DNA using the immunoSEQ Assay, a bias-controlled multiplex PCR. The authors processed their data as follows. Nucleated cell counts per sample were estimated from amplification of reference gene primers within the assay. Sequence reads were collapsed and filtered to measure the absolute abundance of every unique TCRbeta CDR3 rearrangement. For each sample, productive Simpson clonality was calculated as the square root of Simpson's diversity index across productive rearrangements. TCRdb took over this immuneACCESS table, retaining in-frame rearrangements with V and J assigned. Such tables are incomplete; in checked studies, under half of the missing clones stem from an unresolved V gene, and the remainder is unexplained. The V and J calls and the clone size are those of that table, but D and trimming were determined from the DNA. This sample lists about 93,000 clones; roughly 90% were detected once. The ten largest account for about 1.6% of the sample.

Each collaborating institution followed its own protocols to collect whole blood in K2EDTA tubes. For TCRbeta analysis, collaborators shipped samples in one of three forms: frozen whole blood, isolated PBMCs, or DNA extracted from either of those sample types. In regard to this clone: No cognate antigen has been identified for it. Base qualities are missing; no much larger clone stands one base away.

The receptor was derived from a human donor with active COVID-19. The donor label of this sample is uncertain. What was sequenced was peripheral blood.

The CDR3 in this case is CASSTWTDQETQYF. The DNA sequence is given as TGTGCCAGCAGCACATGGACAGACCAAGAGACCCAGTACTTC. The V and J genes are TRBV5-4 and TRBJ2-5, and the D gene may be TRBD1, 6 bases matching. V gives up 4 bases and J gives up 0 bases, and the segment between their germline ends measures 10 bases. Per the germline V gene (reference sequence), SGHNT is the CDR1 and YYREEE is the CDR2. Counted from cysteine to phenylalanine, this CDR3 has 14 amino acids. The only DNA kept is the CDR3, 42 bases in frame from the first base.